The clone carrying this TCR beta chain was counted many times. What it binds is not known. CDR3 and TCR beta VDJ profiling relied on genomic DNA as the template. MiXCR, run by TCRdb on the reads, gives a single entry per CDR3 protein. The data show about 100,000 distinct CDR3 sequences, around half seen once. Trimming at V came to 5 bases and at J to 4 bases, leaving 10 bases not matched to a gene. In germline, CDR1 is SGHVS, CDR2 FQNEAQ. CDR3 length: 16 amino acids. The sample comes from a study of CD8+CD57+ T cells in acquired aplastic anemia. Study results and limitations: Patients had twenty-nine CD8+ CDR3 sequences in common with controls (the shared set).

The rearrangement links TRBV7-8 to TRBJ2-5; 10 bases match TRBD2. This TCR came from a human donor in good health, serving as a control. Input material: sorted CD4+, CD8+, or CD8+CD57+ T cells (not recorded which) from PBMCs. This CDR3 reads CASSPATSGEGETQYF. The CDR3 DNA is TGTGCCAGCAGCCCAGCAACTAGCGGGGAAGGAGAGACCCAGTACTTC.